The 25 T cell receptor beta chains reported below all come from one sample, sequenced in a study of T cells in Graves' hyperthyroidism and ophthalmopathy. Researchers took RNA transcripts and amplified the TCR beta CDR3 regions from them. When the TCR CDR3 underwent first-round RT-PCR, the HTBI primer set was used. Via MiXCR, TCRdb re-called the multiplex PCR reads, giving one row per CDR3 protein. Here the sample spans around 250,000 distinct CDR3 sequences, roughly 15% being singletons. The specimen sequenced was blood. Source of these receptors: a woman aged 35 to 49 with Graves' hyperthyroidism that later progressed to Graves' ophthalmopathy.

Ten or more counts support this clonotype. The genes are TRBV18 and TRBJ1-4, with D perhaps TRBD1 (5 bases). The CDR3 extends over 18 amino acids. Germline V CDR1 and CDR2: KGHSH, LQKENI. V dropped 6 bases and J dropped 0 bases, with 20 bases sitting between them. CDR3 coding DNA: TGTGCCAGCTCCCCCAATTCGGGACTCCGGACAACTAATGAAAAACTGTTTTTT. Its translation is CASSPNSGLRTTNEKLFF.

As for this clonotype: This may stem from a read error, because a much larger clone lies one nucleotide away. The J gene is TRBJ2-2, the V gene TRBV30; D not certain. Germline V gene data show CDR1 as GTSNPN and CDR2 as SVGIG (reference sequence). The CDR3 sequence is 12 residues long. CDR3 bases: TGTGCCCGGAGTGTAAATACCGGGGAGCTGTTTTTT. Amino acid sequence: CARSVNTGELFF.

Remarks on this clonotype: This may be a read error, as it is one base from a much larger clone. This chain connects TRBV2 to TRBJ2-5, with D perhaps being TRBD1 or TRBD2 (5 bases each). The CDR3 runs to 15 residues. Trimming stripped 3 bases from V and 4 bases from J, with 15 bases between. Germline V gene lookup returns CDR1 SNHLY and CDR2 FYNNEI. CDR3 in amino acids: CASSDLRWDGETQYF. CDR3 coding DNA: TGTGCCAGCAGTGACCTACGATGGGACGGAGAGACCCAGTACTTC.

This clonotype was observed many times. The J gene is TRBJ2-1, the V gene TRBV28, with 9 bases lining up with TRBD1. CDR1 and CDR2 from the germline V gene are MDHEN and SYDVKM. This CDR3 region has 14 residues. The V segment lost 6 bases and the J segment 7 bases; nucleotides outside the gene matches: 7. The CDR3 loop reads CASSQRQGVNEQFF. The CDR3 DNA is TGTGCCAGCAGCCAACGACAGGGGGTGAATGAGCAGTTCTTC.

This clonotype was observed a few times. CDR3 sequence reads: CASRSVVGQDTQYF. The DNA of the CDR3 is TGTGCCAGCAGATCAGTGGTGGGCCAGGATACGCAGTATTTT. The chain uses TRBV5-5 and TRBJ2-3, with D hard to call. The CDR3 contains 14 residues. Trimming pared 5 bases from V and 6 bases from J, leaving 16 bases between. From germline, CDR1 is SGHKS and CDR2 YYEKEE (reference sequence).

There are many counts of this clonotype. V usage is TRBV20-1 and J usage is TRBJ2-3; 9 nucleotides match TRBD2. With V trimmed by 1 base and J by 1 base, 6 bases remained unmatched. Germline V gene data show CDR1 as DFQATT and CDR2 as SNEGSKA (reference sequence). CDR3 length: 16 residues. The chain's CDR3 is CSARGRAGGRTDTQYF. CDR3 DNA: TGCAGTGCTAGAGGTCGGGCGGGAGGGCGCACAGATACGCAGTATTTT.

The genes are TRBV6-2 or TRBV6-3 and TRBJ1-2, with D perhaps matching TRBD1 (6 bases). V dropped 6 bases and J dropped 0 bases, with 14 bases sitting between them. CDR3 length: 15 residues. The germline gives CDR1 MNHEY, CDR2 SVGEGT. CDR3 region: CASSFGGTSNYGYTF. The DNA for the CDR3 is TGTGCCAGCAGCTTCGGCGGGACATCTAACTATGGCTACACCTTC.

A note on this clonotype: Since a much larger clone is just one base distant, this may be a read error. V usage is TRBV3-1 and J usage is TRBJ2-7; D not resolved. Germline CDR1 is LGHDT and CDR2 is YNNKEL (reference sequence). V was shortened by 1 base and J by 0 bases, with 13 bases between the two germline ends. The CDR3 extends over 16 amino acids. The DNA of the CDR3 is TGTGCCAGCAGCCAAGTGGTGACTCCCAGCTCCTACGAGCAGTACTTC. Protein product: CASSQVVTPSSYEQYF.

This clonotype was observed a few times. This chain uses TRBV20-1 with TRBJ2-1; 9 nucleotides line up with TRBD2. Trimming at V came to 3 bases and at J to 2 bases, leaving 5 bases not matched to a gene. This CDR3 spans 15 amino acids. Germline-derived CDR1 and CDR2 are DFQATT and SNEGSKA (reference sequence). CDR3: CSASRREGPYNEQFF. The CDR3 region has the DNA TGCAGTGCTAGTAGGCGGGAGGGCCCCTACAATGAGCAGTTCTTC.

The chain has TRBV10-1 and TRBJ2-5, with a weak D call TRBD1 (5 bases). The CDR3 runs to 15 residues. CDR1 and CDR2 (germline): WNHNN, SYGVQD (reference sequence). Trimming pared 0 bases from V and 5 bases from J, leaving 13 bases between. CDR3 sequence (DNA): TGCGCCAGCAGTGAGTCTGGGCAGGGTAGGGAGACCCAGTACTTC. It encodes CASSESGQGRETQYF.

This clonotype was recorded at least ten times. The chain couples TRBV5-1 to TRBJ2-5; 13 bases align to TRBD2. CDR1 is SGHRS, CDR2 YFSETQ, per germline. Trimming removed 4 bases from V and 4 bases from J; junction bases left unmatched: 7. The CDR3 runs 16 residues. DNA for the CDR3: TGCGCCAGCAGCACCTGGACTAGCGGGAGTGTAGAGACCCAGTACTTC. It yields the protein CASSTWTSGSVETQYF.

This clonotype was seen repeatedly, ten times or more. The chain couples TRBV4-1 to TRBJ2-5; 8 bases map to TRBD1. Germline CDR1 is MGHRA and CDR2 is YSYEKL. The CDR3 contains 15 residues. V dropped 4 bases and J dropped 5; count of bases not matched to a gene: 9. The CDR3 protein is CASSLYTTGVETQYF. Here the CDR3 DNA reads TGCGCCAGCAGCCTATATACGACAGGGGTTGAGACCCAGTACTTC.

This clonotype was detected many times. The chain recombines TRBV2 with TRBJ2-1; 10 bases are shared with TRBD2. The CDR3 loop spans 15 amino acids. Germline CDR1 SNHLY, CDR2 FYNNEI. Trimming removed 6 bases from V and 4 bases from J; junction bases left unmatched: 6. As DNA, the CDR3 is TGTGCCAGCAGCCCACTAGCGGGGCAATACAATGAGCAGTTCTTC. Translation: CASSPLAGQYNEQFF.

This clonotype was seen at least ten times. The chain is built from TRBV25-1 and TRBJ2-2; 9 bases are shared with TRBD2. There are 19 residues in the CDR3. Germline V gives CDR1 MGHDK, CDR2 SYGVNS. The trim removed 1 base at V and 3 bases at J, leaving 12 bases unmatched. The CDR3 region has the DNA TGTGCCAGCAGTGAATTAGGCGGGAGGGCCTTCCCGGACACCGGGGAGCTGTTTTTT. This codes for CASSELGGRAFPDTGELFF.

The rearrangement uses TRBV6-2 or TRBV6-3 and TRBJ2-2; D tentatively reads TRBD1 or TRBD2 (7 bases each). CDR3 length equals 17 residues. Per germline, CDR1 MNHEY and CDR2 SVGEGT. The germline V and J ends were trimmed by 0 bases and 6 bases, with 17 bases remaining between them. CDR3 in amino acids: CASSYSQGGARAGELFF. The CDR3 DNA reads as TGTGCCAGCAGTTACTCGCAGGGGGGGGCTCGGGCCGGGGAGCTGTTTTTT.

This clonotype was seen many times. Germline and junction disagree at one end, which may indicate a read error. The chain links TRBV28 to TRBJ2-1; unclear D gene. Germline assignment: CDR1 MDHEN and CDR2 SYDVKM. This CDR3 has 12 residues. DNA for the CDR3: TGTGCCAGCAGTTTCCCTCCCAATCAGCAGTTCTTC. It yields the protein CASSFPPNQQFF. Complete variable domain (other parts from reference TRBV28 and TRBJ2-1): DVKVTQSSRYLVKRTGEKVFLECVQDMDHENMFWYRQDPGLGLRLIYFSYDVKMKEKGDIPEGYSVSREKKERFSLILESASTNQTSMYLCASSFPPNQQFFGPGTRLTVL.

The sample holds many counts of this clonotype. The chain couples TRBV3-1 to TRBJ2-5; 7 positions agree with TRBD2. Germline V lookup: CDR1 LGHDT, CDR2 YNNKEL (reference sequence). This CDR3 is built from 15 residues. Trimming at V came to 4 bases and at J to 2 bases, leaving 7 bases not matched to a gene. This chain's CDR3 is CASSPPLADQETQYF. The DNA of the CDR3 is TGTGCCAGCAGCCCCCCCCTAGCGGATCAAGAGACCCAGTACTTC.

This clonotype was counted many times. The chain joins TRBV11-3 to TRBJ2-1; 8 bases are a match to TRBD2. V lost 6 bases and J lost 6; bases outside the gene matches: 10. The CDR3 covers 15 residues. Germline V gives CDR1 SGHNT, CDR2 YENEEA. CDR3 nucleotides: TGTGCCAGCAGTTCGGGGGGGTACGCGCTCAATGAGCAGTTCTTC. Its translation: CASSSGGYALNEQFF.

This clonotype was seen at least ten times. The rearrangement links TRBV12-3 or TRBV12-4 to TRBJ2-1; a possible D gene is TRBD2 (6 bases). The CDR3 loop spans 22 amino acids. Trimming took 1 base from V and 3 from J, leaving 31 bases between them. The CDR3 nucleotides read TGTGCCAGCAGTTTAGAATTACGGTTTAGGCTAGCGCCCACTAGTTTCTACAATGAGCAGTTCTTC. Protein: CASSLELRFRLAPTSFYNEQFF.

The sample holds many counts of this clonotype. The V call is TRBV20-1, the J call TRBJ2-7, with D possibly matching TRBD1 (6 bases). Trimming removed 0 bases at V and 2 bases at J, with 14 bases between. The CDR3 length is 15 residues. Germline values: CDR1 DFQATT, CDR2 SNEGSKA (reference sequence). The CDR3 loop is CSARDPGHSAYEQYF. Here the CDR3 DNA reads TGCAGTGCTAGAGATCCGGGACATTCTGCCTACGAGCAGTACTTC.

The rearrangement uses TRBV20-1 and TRBJ2-7; tentatively, D is TRBD2 (7 bases). Germline-derived CDR1 and CDR2 are DFQATT and SNEGSKA (reference sequence). This CDR3 comprises 15 residues. CDR3 sequence reads: CSAFLTRGRASERYV. DNA for the CDR3: TGCAGTGCTTTTTTGACTAGGGGGAGGGCGAGCGAGCGGTACGTC.

This clonotype has only a few counts. One base away lies a much larger clone, so this may be a sequencing read error. The chain uses TRBV12-3 or TRBV12-4 and TRBJ1-3; the D is unclear. The CDR3 extends over 12 amino acids. The CDR3 sequence is CASSFNGNTTYF. In DNA, the CDR3 is TGTGCCAGCAGTTTTAACGGAAACACCACATATTTT.

This clonotype was detected ten times or more. The chain recombines TRBV5-5 with TRBJ1-6, with no clear D. Germline V gives CDR1 SGHKS, CDR2 YYEKEE (reference sequence). Trimming pared 0 bases from V and 7 bases from J, leaving 11 bases between. The CDR3 is 15 residues long. As DNA, the CDR3 is TGTGCCAGCAGCTTGGTATCTGCACAAAATTCACCCCTCCACTTT. As protein: CASSLVSAQNSPLHF.

The chain links TRBV7-6 to TRBJ2-3; the D gene is possibly TRBD2 (6 bases). V lost 3 bases, J lost 4 bases, and 11 bases lay in between. The germline CDR1 and CDR2 sequences are SGHVS and FNYEAQ. This CDR3 is 14 amino acids long. DNA for the CDR3: TGTGCCAGCAGCTTTGGGACTGACGCAGATACGCAGTATTTT. This gives the protein CASSFGTDADTQYF.

This clonotype turned up a few times. The rearrangement joins TRBV6-5 to TRBJ1-2; perhaps TRBD1 as D (5 bases). Trimming cost V 2 bases and J 8 bases, with 18 bases left between them. CDR1 is MNHEY, CDR2 SVGAGI, per germline. The CDR3 is 15 residues long. The CDR3 reads CASSYQGNHGQGYTF. Written as DNA, the CDR3 is TGTGCCAGCAGTTACCAGGGCAACCATGGGCAGGGCTACACCTTC.